The clone carrying this T cell receptor beta chain was counted ten times or more. A patient was excluded if there was uncontrolled infection, other autoimmune disease, pregnancy or lactation. PBMCs stemmed from around 10 ml fresh peripheral blood. What was amplified from RNA transcripts were TCR beta CDR3 regions. RT-PCR in the first round (using the HTBI primer set) targeted the TCR CDR3. MiXCR, applied by TCRdb to the multiplex PCR reads, yields one record per CDR3 protein. Of approximately 300,000 distinct CDR3 sequences listed, over 15% are singletons. The sample originates from a study of T cells in Graves' hyperthyroidism and ophthalmopathy. V lost 7 bases to trimming and J lost 4 bases, with 13 bases between them. CDR1 is MDHEN, CDR2 SYDVKM, per germline. There are 13 residues in the CDR3.

The clonotype was recovered from a woman in her sixties or seventies with Graves' ophthalmopathy. Input material: blood. The rearrangement links TRBV28 to TRBJ1-2, with D unclear. The CDR3 protein is CASKETSLYGYTF. The CDR3 bases are TGTGCCAGCAAGGAAACGAGCCTCTATGGCTACACCTTC.